This is a list of T cell receptor beta chains from one sample in a study of blood T cells in healthy people across ages. MiXCR, run by TCRdb on the 5' RACE reads, gives a single entry per CDR3 protein. The profile covers some 710,000 distinct CDR3 sequences, with about 46% appearing a single time and around 18% taken by the ten largest. Sequenced material: blood. All receptors come from a man older than 75 in good health. Each CDR3 is given with its conserved first and last residue. A D gene is named only where the DNA matches it firmly. The size entry is marked missing in some rows and otherwise reads once, few, many or a size class.

D gene: .; J gene: TRBJ1-5; V gene: TRBV7-2; clone size: many; CDR3 protein: CASSPDSNQPQHF; CDR3 DNA: TGTGCCAGCAGTCCAGATAGCAATCAGCCCCAGCATTTT
D gene: .; J gene: TRBJ2-1; V gene: TRBV21-1; clone size: many; CDR3 protein: CASSKVIGGQGHNEQFF; CDR3 DNA: TGTGCCAGCAGCAAAGTGATCGGAGGACAGGGTCACAATGAGCAGTTCTTC
D gene: .; J gene: TRBJ2-1; V gene: TRBV5-7; clone size: .; CDR3 protein: CASIILSDKVYNEQFF; CDR3 DNA: TGTGCCAGCATCATACTGTCGGATAAGGTGTACAATGAGCAGTTCTTC
D gene: .; J gene: TRBJ2-5; V gene: TRBV7-9; clone size: few; CDR3 protein: CASSGSLKETQYF; CDR3 DNA: TGTGCCAGCTCGGGCAGTCTAAAAGAGACCCAGTACTTC
D gene: TRBD1; J gene: TRBJ2-5; V gene: TRBV6-6; clone size: .; CDR3 protein: CASRQGARETQYF; CDR3 DNA: TGTGCCAGCAGACAGGGGGCGCGGGAGACCCAGTACTTC
D gene: TRBD2; J gene: TRBJ2-1; V gene: TRBV10-3; clone size: many; CDR3 protein: CAISAGGSTTGQFF; CDR3 DNA: TGTGCCATCAGTGCGGGGGGGTCGACAACTGGGCAGTTCTTC
D gene: TRBD2; J gene: TRBJ2-4; V gene: TRBV27; clone size: .; CDR3 protein: CATKSTGLAGGLAKNIQYF; CDR3 DNA: TGTGCCACCAAAAGTACAGGACTAGCGGGAGGGCTAGCCAAAAACATTCAGTACTTC
D gene: .; J gene: TRBJ2-1; V gene: TRBV11-3; clone size: .; CDR3 protein: CASSPRDEQFF; CDR3 DNA: TGTGCCAGCAGCCCCAGAGATGAGCAGTTCTTC
D gene: TRBD1; J gene: TRBJ2-7; V gene: TRBV5-1; clone size: .; CDR3 protein: CASSTRTGGVNEQYF; CDR3 DNA: TGCGCCAGCAGCACAAGGACAGGGGGAGTCAACGAGCAGTACTTC
D gene: .; J gene: TRBJ2-1; V gene: TRBV28; clone size: many; CDR3 protein: CASTPTDGYNEQFF; CDR3 DNA: TGTGCCAGCACCCCTACGGACGGGTACAATGAGCAGTTCTTC
D gene: .; J gene: TRBJ2-1; V gene: TRBV2; clone size: .; CDR3 protein: CASREAGGFGTNVQFF; CDR3 DNA: TGTGCCAGCAGGGAAGCCGGGGGCTTCGGGACCAATGTGCAGTTCTTC
D gene: TRBD1; J gene: TRBJ2-3; V gene: TRBV28; clone size: .; CDR3 protein: CASKLQGAKDTQYF; CDR3 DNA: TGTGCCAGCAAACTCCAGGGGGCCAAAGATACGCAGTATTTT
D gene: .; J gene: TRBJ2-5; V gene: TRBV7-8; clone size: .; CDR3 protein: CASSLAMWRDGQETQYF; CDR3 DNA: TGTGCCAGCAGCTTAGCGATGTGGCGGGATGGACAAGAGACCCAGTACTTC
D gene: TRBD2; J gene: TRBJ2-1; V gene: TRBV10-3; clone size: .; CDR3 protein: CAITPQGGGSADEQFF; CDR3 DNA: TGTGCCATCACTCCTCAGGGTGGCGGGAGTGCCGATGAGCAGTTCTTC
D gene: TRBD1; J gene: TRBJ2-3; V gene: TRBV10-3; clone size: few; CDR3 protein: CAIRDDRGDTQYF; CDR3 DNA: TGTGCCATCAGGGATGACAGGGGAGATACGCAGTATTTT
D gene: TRBD2; J gene: TRBJ2-7; V gene: TRBV20-1; clone size: .; CDR3 protein: CSALEAGGSSYNGQYF; CDR3 DNA: TGCAGTGCCCTGGAGGCGGGAGGGAGCTCCTACAATGGGCAGTACTTC
D gene: TRBD2; J gene: TRBJ2-1; V gene: TRBV4-3; clone size: many; CDR3 protein: CASRPTSGDGNEQFF; CDR3 DNA: TGCGCCAGCAGACCCACTAGCGGGGACGGCAATGAGCAGTTCTTC
D gene: .; J gene: TRBJ1-1; V gene: TRBV5-1; clone size: .; CDR3 protein: CASQKNTGSTNTEAFF; CDR3 DNA: TGCGCCAGCCAAAAAAACACCGGGTCCACGAACACTGAAGCTTTCTTT
D gene: TRBD2; J gene: TRBJ2-7; V gene: TRBV12-3/TRBV12-4; clone size: few; CDR3 protein: CASSFRQGLAGVSGEQYF; CDR3 DNA: TGTGCCAGCAGTTTTCGACAGGGACTAGCGGGAGTTTCAGGCGAGCAGTACTTC
D gene: TRBD1; J gene: TRBJ2-7; V gene: TRBV2; clone size: few; CDR3 protein: CASSATGIEQYF; CDR3 DNA: TGTGCCAGCAGCGCGACAGGGATCGAGCAGTACTTC
D gene: TRBD2; J gene: TRBJ2-1; V gene: TRBV20-1; clone size: .; CDR3 protein: CSARAASGNSYNEQFF; CDR3 DNA: TGCAGTGCTAGAGCCGCTAGCGGGAACTCCTACAATGAGCAGTTCTTC
D gene: .; J gene: TRBJ1-1; V gene: TRBV12-3/TRBV12-4; clone size: .; CDR3 protein: CASSLPRSNTEAFF; CDR3 DNA: TGTGCCAGCAGTTTACCCAGAAGTAACACTGAAGCTTTCTTT
D gene: .; J gene: TRBJ2-5; V gene: TRBV6-2/TRBV6-3; clone size: .; CDR3 protein: CASSYPGPGETQYF; CDR3 DNA: TGTGCCAGCAGTTACCCGGGACCCGGTGAGACCCAGTACTTC
D gene: .; J gene: TRBJ1-1; V gene: TRBV14; clone size: .; CDR3 protein: CASSQHLEDTEAFF; CDR3 DNA: TGTGCCAGCAGCCAACATTTGGAGGACACTGAAGCTTTCTTT
D gene: .; J gene: TRBJ2-7; V gene: TRBV4-1; clone size: .; CDR3 protein: CASSQVRATEQYF; CDR3 DNA: TGCGCCAGCAGCCAAGTCAGGGCGACCGAGCAGTACTTC
D gene: .; J gene: TRBJ1-5; V gene: TRBV20-1; clone size: few; CDR3 protein: CSAAQGNQPQHF; CDR3 DNA: TGCAGTGCGGCGCAGGGCAATCAGCCCCAGCATTTT
D gene: .; J gene: TRBJ1-2; V gene: TRBV2; clone size: once; CDR3 protein: CASSETGPIGDYGYTF; CDR3 DNA: TGTGCCAGCAGTGAAACAGGCCCGATTGGCGACTATGGCTACACCTTC
D gene: TRBD2; J gene: TRBJ2-5; V gene: TRBV5-1; clone size: .; CDR3 protein: CASSLAVGRAGETQYF; CDR3 DNA: TGCGCCAGCAGCTTGGCTGTCGGGAGGGCCGGAGAGACCCAGTACTTC
D gene: TRBD1; J gene: TRBJ1-1; V gene: TRBV12-3/TRBV12-4; clone size: .; CDR3 protein: CASSLPPGQFEAFF; CDR3 DNA: TGTGCCAGCAGTTTACCTCCGGGACAGTTTGAAGCTTTCTTT
D gene: .; J gene: TRBJ1-1; V gene: TRBV4-2; clone size: few; CDR3 protein: CASSQEGLGTEAFF; CDR3 DNA: TGTGCCAGCAGCCAAGAGGGACTGGGGACTGAAGCTTTCTTT
D gene: .; J gene: TRBJ2-3; V gene: TRBV9; clone size: .; CDR3 protein: CASSDSGTVGDTQYF; CDR3 DNA: TGTGCCAGCAGCGATAGCGGGACAGTCGGAGATACGCAGTATTTT
D gene: .; J gene: TRBJ2-5; V gene: TRBV6-2/TRBV6-3; clone size: .; CDR3 protein: CTSSYSTIPGLGETQYF; CDR3 DNA: TGTACCAGCAGTTACTCGACTATACCGGGGCTGGGAGAGACCCAGTACTTC
D gene: .; J gene: TRBJ2-3; V gene: TRBV7-2; clone size: .; CDR3 protein: CASSLAGDSRVDTQYF; CDR3 DNA: TGTGCCAGCAGCTTAGCTGGCGACTCTCGAGTCGATACGCAGTATTTT
D gene: TRBD2; J gene: TRBJ2-7; V gene: TRBV7-2; clone size: .; CDR3 protein: CAGSLASGGRADEQYF; CDR3 DNA: TGTGCCGGCAGCTTAGCGTCTGGGGGGAGGGCCGACGAGCAGTACTTC
D gene: TRBD1; J gene: TRBJ2-2; V gene: TRBV7-2; clone size: .; CDR3 protein: CASSRQGAVGELFF; CDR3 DNA: TGTGCCAGCAGCCGCCAGGGGGCGGTCGGGGAGCTGTTTTTT
D gene: .; J gene: TRBJ2-4; V gene: TRBV6-6; clone size: few; CDR3 protein: CAKTWTVPCGIQYF; CDR3 DNA: TGTGCCAAAACCTGGACAGTACCGTGTGGAATTCAGTACTTC
D gene: .; J gene: TRBJ2-1; V gene: TRBV29-1; clone size: many; CDR3 protein: CSVECQGCSYNEQFF; CDR3 DNA: TGCAGCGTTGAATGCCAGGGATGCTCCTACAATGAGCAGTTCTTC
D gene: .; J gene: TRBJ2-1; V gene: TRBV7-8; clone size: .; CDR3 protein: CASSLAHDPSYNEQFF; CDR3 DNA: TGTGCCAGCAGCTTAGCGCATGACCCTTCCTACAATGAGCAGTTCTTC
D gene: .; J gene: TRBJ2-7; V gene: TRBV7-2; clone size: many; CDR3 protein: CASSRQGLSSYEQYF; CDR3 DNA: TGTGCCAGCAGCCGCCAGGGACTCTCCTCCTACGAGCAGTACTTC
D gene: TRBD2; J gene: TRBJ2-1; V gene: TRBV20-1; clone size: .; CDR3 protein: CSARPRGETQFF; CDR3 DNA: TGCAGTGCTAGACCCCGGGGGGAGACCCAGTTCTTC
D gene: TRBD2; J gene: TRBJ2-3; V gene: TRBV12-3/TRBV12-4; clone size: .; CDR3 protein: CASRHTSGLTGTDTQYF; CDR3 DNA: TGTGCCAGCAGGCATACTAGCGGGCTTACCGGCACAGATACGCAGTATTTT
D gene: .; J gene: TRBJ2-1; V gene: TRBV14; clone size: .; CDR3 protein: CASSQLRGYNEQFF; CDR3 DNA: TGTGCCAGCAGCCAACTGAGGGGGTACAATGAGCAGTTCTTC
D gene: TRBD1; J gene: TRBJ2-5; V gene: TRBV7-2; clone size: .; CDR3 protein: CASSFYRGQGYNEQYF; CDR3 DNA: TGTGCCAGCAGCTTCTATCGAGGACAGGGATACAATGAGCAGTACTTC
D gene: TRBD1; J gene: TRBJ2-5; V gene: TRBV12-3/TRBV12-4; clone size: few; CDR3 protein: CASRRQGEETQYF; CDR3 DNA: TGTGCCAGCAGAAGACAGGGGGAAGAGACCCAGTACTTC
D gene: TRBD1; J gene: TRBJ2-1; V gene: TRBV14; clone size: .; CDR3 protein: CASSQNQLTGEQLF; CDR3 DNA: TGTGCCAGCAGCCAGAACCAGTTGACAGGGGAGCAGTTATTC
D gene: .; J gene: TRBJ2-3; V gene: TRBV20-1; clone size: .; CDR3 protein: CSAIGRATDTQYF; CDR3 DNA: TGCAGTGCTATTGGGCGGGCCACAGATACGCAGTATTTT
D gene: .; J gene: TRBJ2-4; V gene: TRBV5-1; clone size: .; CDR3 protein: CASSLEAGFLTNIQYF; CDR3 DNA: TGCGCCAGCAGCTTGGAGGCAGGGTTCTTAACAAACATTCAGTACTTC
D gene: TRBD1; J gene: TRBJ1-5; V gene: TRBV29-1; clone size: few; CDR3 protein: CSVVQGNQPQHF; CDR3 DNA: TGCAGCGTCGTACAGGGGAATCAGCCCCAGCATTTT
D gene: .; J gene: TRBJ1-1; V gene: TRBV7-2; clone size: .; CDR3 protein: CASSLELGANTEAFF; CDR3 DNA: TGTGCCAGCAGCTTAGAGCTGGGGGCGAACACTGAAGCTTTCTTT
D gene: TRBD1; J gene: TRBJ1-1; V gene: TRBV11-2; clone size: .; CDR3 protein: CASSPQTGEFSEAFF; CDR3 DNA: TGTGCCAGCAGCCCCCAGACAGGGGAATTCTCTGAAGCTTTCTTT
D gene: TRBD1; J gene: TRBJ2-5; V gene: TRBV6-6; clone size: .; CDR3 protein: CASSYLSRTGGETQYF; CDR3 DNA: TGTGCCAGCAGTTACCTGAGCAGGACAGGCGGAGAGACCCAGTACTTC
D gene: .; J gene: TRBJ1-1; V gene: TRBV3-1; clone size: .; CDR3 protein: CASSQGQRTEAFF; CDR3 DNA: TGTGCCAGCAGCCAAGGTCAACGGACTGAAGCTTTCTTT
D gene: .; J gene: TRBJ1-5; V gene: TRBV7-9; clone size: few; CDR3 protein: CASSKDSPKGQPQHF; CDR3 DNA: TGTGCCAGCAGCAAGGACAGTCCAAAGGGTCAGCCCCAGCATTTT
D gene: .; J gene: TRBJ1-4; V gene: TRBV7-2; clone size: few; CDR3 protein: CASSLSGTNEKLFF; CDR3 DNA: TGTGCCAGCAGCTTATCAGGGACTAATGAAAAACTGTTTTTT